The TCR beta chain described here comes from a study of glioma-infiltrating T cells. About the research overall: Glioblastomas were WHO grade IV, sampled at first diagnosis; low-grade were grade II. The study's findings and limits: A blood CDR3 motif signature was depleted in highly divergent patients.

The CDR3 is 15 amino acids. The germline gives CDR1 MNHEY, CDR2 SVGEGT. Trimming removed 6 bases at V and 8 bases at J, with 20 bases between. Using RNA template, CDR3s of TCR alpha and beta were amplified with iRepertoire arm-PCR. TCRdb itself ran the multiplex PCR reads through MiXCR, one entry per CDR3 protein. Altogether about 400,000 distinct CDR3 sequences are present, roughly two fifths being singletons, with the ten largest covering 12%. Details on this clonotype: Antigen: not known. It may be a read error: a sequence one base away is much more abundant. Likely a read error: the CDR3 ends without its conserved phenylalanine or tryptophan.

The source material was glioma tissue, nonneoplastic brain tissue, or PBMCs (not recorded which). The rearrangement uses TRBV6-2 or TRBV6-3 and TRBJ2-4; possible D gene TRBD1, 6 bases. This TCR derives from a human donor with low-grade glioma or glioblastoma, undergoing nonglioma brain surgery, or in good health (not recorded which). CDR3 loop: CASSEQGPEGDIQYL. CDR3 nucleotides: TGTGCCAGCAGCGAACAGGGACCCGAGGGGGACATTCAGTACCTC.